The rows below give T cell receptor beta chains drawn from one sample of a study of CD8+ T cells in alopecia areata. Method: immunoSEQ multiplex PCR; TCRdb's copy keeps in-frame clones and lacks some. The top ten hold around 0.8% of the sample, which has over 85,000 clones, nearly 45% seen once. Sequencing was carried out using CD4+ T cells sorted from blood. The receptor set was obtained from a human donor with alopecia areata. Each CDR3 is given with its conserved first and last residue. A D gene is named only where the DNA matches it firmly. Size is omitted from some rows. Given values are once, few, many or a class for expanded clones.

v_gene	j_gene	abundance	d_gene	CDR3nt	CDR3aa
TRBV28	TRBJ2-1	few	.	TGTGCCAGCAGTTCGGGTAGCGCCTACAATGAGCAGTTCTTC	CASSSGSAYNEQFF
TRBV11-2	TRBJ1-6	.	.	TGTGCCAGCAGCCTCGGACTGCTATCACCCCTCCACTTT	CASSLGLLSPLHF
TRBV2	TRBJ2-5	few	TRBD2	TGTGCCAGCAGTATAATAGCGGGAGGGTCTGCAGAGACCCAGTACTTC	CASSIIAGGSAETQYF
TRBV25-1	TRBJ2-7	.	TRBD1	TGTGCCAGCAGCCCACTCAGACAGGGTAGTTCCTACGAGCAGTACTTC	CASSPLRQGSSYEQYF
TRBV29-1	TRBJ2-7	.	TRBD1	TGCAGCGTTTGGGACAGGGGCCTCCTATACGAGCAGTACTTC	CSVWDRGLLYEQYF
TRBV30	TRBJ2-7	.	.	TGTGCCTGCCGACAGGACTCCTACGAGCAGTACTTC	CACRQDSYEQYF
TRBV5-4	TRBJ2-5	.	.	TGTGCCAGCAGCGCGGAAGTGGGGCAAGAGACCCAGTACTTC	CASSAEVGQETQYF
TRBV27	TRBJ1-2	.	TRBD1	TGTGCCAGCAGCTCGGGACAGGGAATCTATGGCTACACCTTC	CASSSGQGIYGYTF
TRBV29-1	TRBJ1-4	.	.	TGCAGCGTCCGGGACGGAAATGAAAAACTGTTTTTT	CSVRDGNEKLFF
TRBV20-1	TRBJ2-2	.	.	TGCAGTGCTCAGAACACCGGGGAGCTGTTTTTT	CSAQNTGELFF
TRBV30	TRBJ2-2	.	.	TGTGCCTGGAACCGGAACGGGCCCCGGACTGGGGAGCTGTTTTTT	CAWNRNGPRTGELFF
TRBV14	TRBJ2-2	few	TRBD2	TGTGCCAGCAGCCAAGATTGGCTAGCGGGAGGTGCCGGGGAGCTGTTTTTT	CASSQDWLAGGAGELFF
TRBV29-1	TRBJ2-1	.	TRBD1	TGCAGCGTTCCCCCAGGACAGGGGATAGGAGGTGAGCAGTTCTTC	CSVPPGQGIGGEQFF